This T cell receptor beta chain was sequenced during a study of blood T cell repertoires in COVID-19. About the study: There were acute and convalescent COVID-19 samples, and they came from the United States, Italy and Spain. Sources were T cells, B-cell-depleted T cells, or PBMCs; the material itself was cDNA or gDNA.

On this clone: This specimen includes other DNA sequences encoding the same CDR3.

Clinical history as reported by participants underpinned cohort assignment. The CDR3 is 13 amino acids. CDR1 SGHNT and CDR2 YYREEE come from the germline V gene (reference sequence). V was pared by 4 bases and J by 2 bases, with 10 bases between. Authors' processing steps: Estimation of nucleated cell counts relied on the amplification of reference gene primers. Data came from immunoSEQ multiplex PCR; TCRdb stores just in-frame clones and leaves some out. That table supplies the V and J calls and clone size; D and trimming were determined from the DNA. The data show fewer than 250,000 clones, about 82% seen once.

The sample comprised PBMCs or T cells enriched from blood (not recorded which). V gene TRBV5-4 combines with J gene TRBJ2-7; weak D call: TRBD1 (6 bases). The clonotype was recovered from a woman between 45 and 65 years old with acute COVID-19. The CDR3 nucleotides read TGTGCCAGCAGCGCCGGACAGACCTACGAGCAGTACTTC. This codes for CASSAGQTYEQYF.